This entry features one TCR beta chain sequence. This record belongs to a study of CD8+CD57+ T cells in acquired aplastic anemia. Overall study context: Yields of DNA that came from sorted CD4+ and CD8+ cells averaged around 3 ug.

The use of genomic DNA as template underpinned the TCR beta VDJ and CDR3 profiling. TCRdb redid the calling of the reads with MiXCR, one entry per CDR3 protein. In the table there are about 150,000 distinct CDR3 sequences, 52% of which are singletons. Whoever was chosen for sequencing had shown CD8+CD57+ cell expansion by flow cytometry. Germline V gene data show CDR1 as SGHVS and CDR2 as FNYEAQ. The CDR3 covers 15 residues. V was shortened by 2 bases and J by 7 bases, with 12 bases between the two germline ends. The sequenced sample was sorted CD4+, CD8+, or CD8+CD57+ T cells (not recorded which) from PBMCs. This rearrangement joins TRBV7-6 to TRBJ1-6, with a possible D match to TRBD1 (5 bases). The sequence was obtained from a human donor with aplastic anemia. CDR3 DNA: TGTGCCAGCAGCTTACTGGAGACAGCAAATTCACCCCTCCACTTT. Translating gives CASSLLETANSPLHF.